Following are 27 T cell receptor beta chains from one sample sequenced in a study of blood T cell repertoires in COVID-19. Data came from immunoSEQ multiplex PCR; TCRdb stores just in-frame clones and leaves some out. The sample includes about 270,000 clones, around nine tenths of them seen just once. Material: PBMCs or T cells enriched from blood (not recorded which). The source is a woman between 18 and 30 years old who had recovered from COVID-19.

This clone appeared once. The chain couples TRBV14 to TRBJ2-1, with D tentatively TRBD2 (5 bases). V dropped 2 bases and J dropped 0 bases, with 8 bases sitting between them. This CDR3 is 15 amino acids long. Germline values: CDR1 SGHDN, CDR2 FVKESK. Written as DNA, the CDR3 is TGTGCCAGCAGCCAATCTAGCCCCTCCTACAATGAGCAGTTCTTC. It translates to CASSQSSPSYNEQFF.

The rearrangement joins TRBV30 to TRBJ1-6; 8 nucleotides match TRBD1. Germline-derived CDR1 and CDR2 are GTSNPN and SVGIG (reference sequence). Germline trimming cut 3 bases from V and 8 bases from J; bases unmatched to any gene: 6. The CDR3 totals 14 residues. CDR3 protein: CAWRRQGWDSPLHF. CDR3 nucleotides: TGTGCCTGGAGACGACAGGGGTGGGATTCACCCCTCCACTTT. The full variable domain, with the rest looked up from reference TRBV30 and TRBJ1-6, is SQTIHQWPATLVQPVGSPLSLECTVEGTSNPNLYWYRQAAGRGLQLLFYSVGIGQISSEVPQNLSASRPQDRQFILSSKKLLLSDSGFYLCAWRRQGWDSPLHFGNGTRLTVT.

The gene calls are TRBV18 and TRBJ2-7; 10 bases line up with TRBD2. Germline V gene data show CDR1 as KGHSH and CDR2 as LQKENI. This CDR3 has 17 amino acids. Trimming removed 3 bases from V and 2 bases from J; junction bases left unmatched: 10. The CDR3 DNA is TGTGCCAGCTCACCCCTGGGACTAGCGAGGAAGACCTACGAGCAGTACTTC. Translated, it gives CASSPLGLARKTYEQYF.

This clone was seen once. CDR3 protein: CASSPLFAGGIADTQYF. The CDR3 DNA sequence: TGTGCCAGCAGCCCCCTTTTTGCGGGGGGGATAGCAGATACGCAGTATTTT. The chain carries TRBV5-4 and TRBJ2-3; TRBD2 matches at 9 bases. V was pared by 4 bases and J by 4 bases, with 13 bases of the junction left unmatched. This CDR3 comprises 17 residues. Germline V gives CDR1 SGHNT, CDR2 YYREEE (reference sequence). The variable domain in full, with the rest retrieved from reference TRBV5-4 and TRBJ2-3, is ETGVTQSPTHLIKTRGQQVTLRCSSQSGHNTVSWYQQALGQGPQFIFQYYREEENGRGNFPPRFSGLQFPNYSSELNVNALELDDSALYLCASSPLFAGGIADTQYFGPGTRLTVL.

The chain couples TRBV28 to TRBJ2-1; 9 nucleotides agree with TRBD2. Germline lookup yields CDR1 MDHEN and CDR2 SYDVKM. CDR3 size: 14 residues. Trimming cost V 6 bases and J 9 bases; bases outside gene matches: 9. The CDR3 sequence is CASRDLGTSREQFF. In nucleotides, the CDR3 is TGTGCCAGCAGGGACCTAGGGACTAGCCGTGAGCAGTTCTTC.

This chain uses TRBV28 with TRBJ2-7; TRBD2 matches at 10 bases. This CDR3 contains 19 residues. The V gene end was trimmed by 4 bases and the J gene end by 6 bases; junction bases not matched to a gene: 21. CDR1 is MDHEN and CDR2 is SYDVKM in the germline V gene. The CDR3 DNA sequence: TGTGCCAGCAGTTACTCCCGGCTGAATAGCGGGAGGCTGTCGGGCGAGCAGTACTTC. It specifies CASSYSRLNSGRLSGEQYF.

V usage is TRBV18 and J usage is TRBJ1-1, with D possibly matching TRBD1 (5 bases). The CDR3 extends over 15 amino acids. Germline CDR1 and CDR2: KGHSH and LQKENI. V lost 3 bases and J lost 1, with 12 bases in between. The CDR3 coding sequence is TGTGCCAGCTCACCCCTGGGGGGTGAGAACACTGAAGCTTTCTTT. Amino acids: CASSPLGGENTEAFF.

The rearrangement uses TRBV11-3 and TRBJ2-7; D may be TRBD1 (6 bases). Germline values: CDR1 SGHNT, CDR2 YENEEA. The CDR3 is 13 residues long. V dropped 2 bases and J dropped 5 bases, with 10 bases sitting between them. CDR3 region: CASSLNRVDEQYF. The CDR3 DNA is TGTGCCAGCAGCTTAAACAGGGTCGACGAGCAGTACTTC.

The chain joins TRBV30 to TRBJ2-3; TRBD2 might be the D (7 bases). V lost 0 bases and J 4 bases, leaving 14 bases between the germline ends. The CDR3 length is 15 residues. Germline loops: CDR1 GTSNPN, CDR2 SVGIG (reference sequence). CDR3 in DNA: TGTGCCTGGAGTGTACTAGGCGGGGGCGCAGATACGCAGTATTTT. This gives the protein CAWSVLGGGADTQYF. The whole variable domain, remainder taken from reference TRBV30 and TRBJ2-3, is SQTIHQWPATLVQPVGSPLSLECTVEGTSNPNLYWYRQAAGRGLQLLFYSVGIGQISSEVPQNLSASRPQDRQFILSSKKLLLSDSGFYLCAWSVLGGGADTQYFGPGTRLTVL.

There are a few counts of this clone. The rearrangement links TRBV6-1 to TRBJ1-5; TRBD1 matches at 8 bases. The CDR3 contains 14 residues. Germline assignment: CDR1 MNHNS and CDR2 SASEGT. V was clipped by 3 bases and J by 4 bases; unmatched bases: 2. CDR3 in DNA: TGTGCCAGCAGTGAGGGACAGGAAAATCAGCCCCAGCATTTT. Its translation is CASSEGQENQPQHF.

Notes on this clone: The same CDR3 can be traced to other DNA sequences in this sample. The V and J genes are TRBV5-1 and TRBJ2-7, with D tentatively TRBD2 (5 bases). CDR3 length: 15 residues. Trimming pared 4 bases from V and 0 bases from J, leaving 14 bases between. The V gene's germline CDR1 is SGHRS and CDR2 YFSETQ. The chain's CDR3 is CASSLRTGSSYEQYF. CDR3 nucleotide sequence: TGCGCCAGCAGCCTAAGGACTGGGAGCTCCTACGAGCAGTACTTC.

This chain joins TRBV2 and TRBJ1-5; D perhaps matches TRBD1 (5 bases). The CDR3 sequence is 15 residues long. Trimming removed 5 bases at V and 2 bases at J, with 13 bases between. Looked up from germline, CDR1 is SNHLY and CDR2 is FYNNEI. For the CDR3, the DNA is TGTGCCAGCAGTAGGGGATCTAGCGGCAATCAGCCCCAGCATTTT. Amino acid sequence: CASSRGSSGNQPQHF.

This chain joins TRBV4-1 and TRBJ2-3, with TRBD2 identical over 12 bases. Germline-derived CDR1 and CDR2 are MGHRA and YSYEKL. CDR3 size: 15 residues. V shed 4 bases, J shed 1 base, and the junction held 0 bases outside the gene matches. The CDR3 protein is CASSPSGRGTDTQYF. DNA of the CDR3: TGCGCCAGCAGCCCTAGCGGGAGGGGCACAGATACGCAGTATTTT.

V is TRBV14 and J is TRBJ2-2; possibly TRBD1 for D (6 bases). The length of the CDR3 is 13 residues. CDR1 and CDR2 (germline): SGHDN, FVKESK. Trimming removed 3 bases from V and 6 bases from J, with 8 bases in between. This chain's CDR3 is CASSQNRAGELFF. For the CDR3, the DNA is TGTGCCAGCAGCCAGAACAGGGCCGGGGAGCTGTTTTTT.

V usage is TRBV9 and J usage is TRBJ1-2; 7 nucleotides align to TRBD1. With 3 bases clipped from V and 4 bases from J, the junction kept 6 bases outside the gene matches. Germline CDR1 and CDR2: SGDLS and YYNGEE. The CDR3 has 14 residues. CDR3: CASSAGQESYGYTF. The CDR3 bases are TGTGCCAGCAGCGCCGGACAGGAGTCCTATGGCTACACCTTC.

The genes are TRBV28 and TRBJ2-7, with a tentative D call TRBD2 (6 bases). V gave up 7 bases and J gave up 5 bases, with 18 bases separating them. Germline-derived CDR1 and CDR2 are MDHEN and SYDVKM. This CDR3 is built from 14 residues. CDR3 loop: CASTSEGRWDEQYF. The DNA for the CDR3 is TGTGCCAGCACCTCGGAGGGGCGCTGGGACGAGCAGTACTTC.

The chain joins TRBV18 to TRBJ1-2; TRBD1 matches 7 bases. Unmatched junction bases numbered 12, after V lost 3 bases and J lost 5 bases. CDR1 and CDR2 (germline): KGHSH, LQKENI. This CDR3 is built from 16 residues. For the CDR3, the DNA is TGTGCCAGCTCACCGTCAAGTAGGGGGCAGGAGTATGGCTACACCTTC. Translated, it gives CASSPSSRGQEYGYTF.

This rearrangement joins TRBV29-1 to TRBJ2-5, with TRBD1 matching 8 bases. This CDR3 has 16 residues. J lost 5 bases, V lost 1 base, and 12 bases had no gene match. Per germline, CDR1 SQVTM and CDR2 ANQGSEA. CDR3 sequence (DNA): TGCAGCGTTGAAGCGATAGGGACAGGCTATTCGGAGACCCAGTACTTC. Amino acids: CSVEAIGTGYSETQYF. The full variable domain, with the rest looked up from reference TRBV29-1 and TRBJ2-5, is SAVISQKPSRDICQRGTSLTIQCQVDSQVTMMFWYRQQPGQSLTLIATANQGSEATYESGFVIDKFPISRPNLTFSTLTVSNMSPEDSSIYLCSVEAIGTGYSETQYFGPGTRLLVL.

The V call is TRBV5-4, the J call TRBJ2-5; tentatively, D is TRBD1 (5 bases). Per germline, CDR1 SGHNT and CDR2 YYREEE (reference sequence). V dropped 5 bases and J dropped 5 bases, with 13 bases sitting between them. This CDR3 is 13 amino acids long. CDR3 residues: CASRGQVGETQYF. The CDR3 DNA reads TGTGCCAGCAGAGGACAAGTAGGCGAGACCCAGTACTTC.

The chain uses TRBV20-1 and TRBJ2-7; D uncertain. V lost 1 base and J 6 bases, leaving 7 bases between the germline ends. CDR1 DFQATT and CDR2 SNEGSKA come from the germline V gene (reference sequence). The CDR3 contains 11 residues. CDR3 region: CSARGQTEQYF. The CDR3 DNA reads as TGCAGTGCTAGAGGGCAAACCGAGCAGTACTTC.

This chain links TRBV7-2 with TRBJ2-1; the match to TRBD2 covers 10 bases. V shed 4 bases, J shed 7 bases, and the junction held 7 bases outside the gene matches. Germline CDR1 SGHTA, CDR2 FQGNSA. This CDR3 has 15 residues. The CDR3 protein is CASSSAGTSVNEQFF. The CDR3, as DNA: TGTGCCAGCAGCTCGGCCGGGACTAGCGTGAATGAGCAGTTCTTC.

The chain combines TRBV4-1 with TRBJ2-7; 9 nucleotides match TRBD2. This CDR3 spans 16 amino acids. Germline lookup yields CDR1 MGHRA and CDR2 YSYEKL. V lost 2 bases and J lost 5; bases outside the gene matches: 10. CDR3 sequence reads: CASSQTGLAFENEQYF. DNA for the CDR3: TGCGCCAGCAGCCAAACCGGACTAGCGTTTGAGAACGAGCAGTACTTC.

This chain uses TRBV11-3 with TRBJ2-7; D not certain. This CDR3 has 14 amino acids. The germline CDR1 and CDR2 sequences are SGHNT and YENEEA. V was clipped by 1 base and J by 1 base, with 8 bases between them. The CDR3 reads CASSLVAASYEQYF. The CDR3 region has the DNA TGTGCCAGCAGCTTAGTCGCCGCGTCCTACGAGCAGTACTTC. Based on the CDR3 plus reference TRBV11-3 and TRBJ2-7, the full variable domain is EAGVVQSPRYKIIEKKQPVAFWCNPISGHNTLYWYLQNLGQGPELLIRYENEEAVDDSQLPKDRFSAERLKGVDSTLKIQPAELGDSAVYLCASSLVAASYEQYFGPGTRLTVT.

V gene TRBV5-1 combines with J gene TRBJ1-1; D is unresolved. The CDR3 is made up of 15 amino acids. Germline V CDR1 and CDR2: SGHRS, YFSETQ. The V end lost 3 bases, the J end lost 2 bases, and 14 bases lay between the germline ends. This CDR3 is CASSSSRTGNTEAFF. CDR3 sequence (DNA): TGCGCCAGCAGCTCATCTCGGACGGGAAACACTGAAGCTTTCTTT.

The CDR3 is CASSDSGSYNEQFF. CDR3 coding DNA: TGTGCCAGCAGTGACAGCGGCTCCTACAATGAGCAGTTCTTC. The genes are TRBV2 and TRBJ2-1, with D maybe TRBD2 (5 bases). Trimming removed 3 bases from V and 0 bases from J, with 6 bases in between. CDR3 length equals 14 residues. Germline values: CDR1 SNHLY, CDR2 FYNNEI.

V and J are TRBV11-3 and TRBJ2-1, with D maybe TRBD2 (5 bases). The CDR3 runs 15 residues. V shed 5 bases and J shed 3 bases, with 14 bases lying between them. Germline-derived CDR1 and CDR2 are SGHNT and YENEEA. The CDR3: CASSATTGDYNEQFF. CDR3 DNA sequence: TGTGCCAGCAGCGCGACCACCGGGGACTACAATGAGCAGTTCTTC. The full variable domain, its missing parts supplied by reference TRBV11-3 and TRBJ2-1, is EAGVVQSPRYKIIEKKQPVAFWCNPISGHNTLYWYLQNLGQGPELLIRYENEEAVDDSQLPKDRFSAERLKGVDSTLKIQPAELGDSAVYLCASSATTGDYNEQFFGPGTRLTVL.

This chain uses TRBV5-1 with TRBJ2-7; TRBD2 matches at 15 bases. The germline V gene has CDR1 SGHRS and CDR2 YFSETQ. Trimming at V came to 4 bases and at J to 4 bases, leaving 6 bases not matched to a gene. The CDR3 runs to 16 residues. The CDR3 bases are TGCGCCAGCAGCGCCGGGACTAGCGGGGGGAATTACGAGCAGTACTTC. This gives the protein CASSAGTSGGNYEQYF.